This T cell receptor (beta chain) appears in the sequencing data of a study of beta chain features in type 1 diabetes. Study context: There was similarity between patients and healthy donors in age, gender and cell yields. All samples combined gave about 100 million sorted cells for examination. Regarding the study as a whole: A pattern of fewer insertions and more deletions at VDJ junctions was seen in type 1 diabetes patients.

Trimming removed 1 base at V and 5 bases at J, with 14 bases between. CDR3 length equals 15 residues. Germline assignment: CDR1 SGHDN and CDR2 FVKESK. Concerning this clone itself: Its specificity is not known.

cDNA synthesis used the whole RNA isolate, giving expressed TCRB sequences. Method: immunoSEQ multiplex PCR; TCRdb's copy keeps in-frame clones and lacks some. The repertoire consists of roughly 370,000 clones, with about 14% occurring once and the leading ten covering roughly 0.035%. Cells sorted by CD45RO/CCR7/CD25/CD127/CD95/CD27 comprised CD4+ naive, central memory, regulatory and stem cell-like memory cells. Sequencing used naive CD4+ T cells from blood. V gene TRBV14 combines with J gene TRBJ1-2, with D unresolved. The TCR was taken from a man aged 25 to 45 in good health. The CDR3 sequence is CASSQAGGPIYGYTF. In nucleotides, the CDR3 is TGTGCCAGCAGCCAAGCCGGAGGGCCGATATATGGCTACACCTTC.